A single sample gave rise to the 8 T cell receptor beta chains below, sequenced in a study of T cell responses to AZD1222 COVID-19 vaccine. The assay was immunoSEQ multiplex PCR, and TCRdb's table has in-frame clones only and misses some. This sample has about 66,000 clones, with less than 85% found just once. The material sequenced was peripheral blood, taken on day 0 of MenACWY control vaccination. The receptors originated from an adult in good health.

This rearrangement joins TRBV7-9 to TRBJ1-2, with 10 nucleotides matching TRBD1. The CDR3 loop spans 14 amino acids. CDR1 is SEHNR and CDR2 is FQNEAQ in the germline V gene (reference sequence). V shed 10 bases, J shed 4 bases, and the junction held 9 bases outside the gene matches. CDR3 loop: CATPRDRGVYGYTF. Written as DNA, the CDR3 is TGTGCCACCCCCCGGGACAGGGGTGTCTATGGCTACACCTTC.

The chain uses TRBV30 and TRBJ1-6; D not resolved. This CDR3 is 15 amino acids long. CDR1 and CDR2 from the germline V gene are GTSNPN and SVGIG (reference sequence). The V and J ends lost 3 bases and 4 bases respectively, with 13 bases between them. The chain's CDR3 is CAWREDGLYNSPLHF. The CDR3 coding sequence is TGTGCCTGGAGAGAGGACGGGCTTTATAATTCACCCCTCCACTTT.

The chain combines TRBV2 with TRBJ1-1; no reliable D call. Germline V lookup: CDR1 SNHLY, CDR2 FYNNEI. This CDR3 comprises 13 residues. V was cut by 6 bases and J by 9 bases, with 17 bases left in between. The chain's CDR3 is CASRIEPSSQAFF. CDR3 coding DNA: TGTGCCAGCAGGATCGAGCCCTCCAGTCAAGCTTTCTTT.

The rearrangement joins TRBV19 to TRBJ1-2; 9 nucleotides line up with TRBD1. The V segment lost 3 bases and the J segment 4 bases; nucleotides outside the gene matches: 6. Germline CDR1 reads LNHDA; CDR2 reads SQIVND (reference sequence). The CDR3 consists of 15 residues. The CDR3 spells CASSMGQGPSYGYTF. The CDR3 nucleotides read TGTGCCAGTAGTATGGGACAGGGACCTTCCTATGGCTACACCTTC. Filled out from reference TRBV19 and TRBJ1-2, the complete variable domain reads DGGITQSPKYLFRKEGQNVTLSCEQNLNHDAMYWYRQDPGQGLRLIYYSQIVNDFQKGDIAEGYSVSREKKESFPLTVTSAQKNPTAFYLCASSMGQGPSYGYTFGSGTRLTVV.

This clone came up a few times. The genes are TRBV28 and TRBJ1-2; no clear D. The V and J ends lost 7 bases and 0 bases respectively, with 12 bases between them. CDR3 length equals 14 residues. Germline CDR1 and CDR2: MDHEN and SYDVKM. In nucleotides, the CDR3 is TGTGCCAGCACCAGGCCCGGAGCTAACTATGGCTACACCTTC. Its protein is CASTRPGANYGYTF.

This clone has a handful of counts. The chain combines TRBV3-1 (or the pseudogene TRBV3-2) with TRBJ1-2; possible D gene TRBD1, 5 bases. Germline CDR1 and CDR2: LGHDT and YNNKEL (reference sequence). Trimming cost V 4 bases and J 2 bases, with 11 bases left between them. The CDR3 loop spans 14 amino acids. The CDR3, as DNA: TGTGCCAGCAGCCTCACCGGGGCCAACTATGGCTACACCTTC. Protein sequence: CASSLTGANYGYTF.

This clone is medium-sized. This chain links TRBV5-5 with TRBJ1-6; possible D gene TRBD1, 6 bases. Germline V gene lookup returns CDR1 SGHKS and CDR2 YYEKEE (reference sequence). Between the trimmed V and J ends, which lost 4 bases and 13 bases, there was a span of 9 bases. The CDR3 has 11 amino acids. The CDR3 loop is CASSLTGPLHF. CDR3 DNA: TGTGCCAGCAGCCTTACAGGGCCCCTCCACTTT.

V gene TRBV4-1 combines with J gene TRBJ1-4, with 8 positions matching TRBD1. The CDR3 sequence is 16 residues long. After removal of 2 bases from V and 3 bases from J, the junction contained 5 bases not matched to a gene. Germline lookup yields CDR1 MGHRA and CDR2 YSYEKL. Here the CDR3 reads CASSQSQGAANEKLFF. The DNA for the CDR3 is TGCGCCAGCAGCCAATCGCAGGGGGCGGCTAATGAAAAACTGTTTTTT.